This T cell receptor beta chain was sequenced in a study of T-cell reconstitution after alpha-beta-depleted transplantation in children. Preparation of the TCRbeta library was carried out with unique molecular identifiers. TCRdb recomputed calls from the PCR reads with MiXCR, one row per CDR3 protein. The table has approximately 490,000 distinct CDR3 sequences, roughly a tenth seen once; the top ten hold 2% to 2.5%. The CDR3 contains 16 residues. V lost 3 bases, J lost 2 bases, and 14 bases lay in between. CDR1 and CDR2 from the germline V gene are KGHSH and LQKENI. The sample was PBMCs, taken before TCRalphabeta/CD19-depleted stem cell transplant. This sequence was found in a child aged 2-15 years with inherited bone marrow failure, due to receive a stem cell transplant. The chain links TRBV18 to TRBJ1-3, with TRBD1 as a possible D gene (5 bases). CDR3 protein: CASSPSGGTAGNTIYF. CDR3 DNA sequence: TGTGCCAGCTCACCCAGCGGGGGAACAGCTGGAAACACCATATATTTT.